The TCR beta chain described here comes from a study of shared clonotypes between healthy human individuals. About the research overall: Each donor contributed plates that comprised three CD4 naive, three CD4 memory, two CD8 naive and one CD8 memory.

The CDR3 totals 13 residues. The germline gives CDR1 WNHNN, CDR2 SYGVQD (reference sequence). Only CD45RO-negative cells positively selected for CCR7 counted as naive CD8 cells, so terminally differentiated effector memory CD45RA+ cells were excluded. The count of this clone is one. At one of its ends the junction is not consistent with the germline gene, which may arise from a read error. How the authors handled the data: Filtering differed, since immunoSEQ gave only junction sequences and no quality scores. Repertoires were generated with immunoSEQ multiplex PCR, while TCRdb's copy carries only in-frame clones and drops some. From that table come the V and J calls and clone size; the DNA was used to work out D and trimming. The sample consists of about 2.2 million clones, roughly 95% of them appearing once.

The sample taken for sequencing was naive CD8+ T cells from PBMCs. This clonotype was sampled from a young man in good health. Some clones in this sample may be carry-over from other donors' samples. The chain uses TRBV10-1 and TRBJ1-1; D unclear. The DNA of the CDR3 is TGCACCAGCAGGTTTAACATGAACACTGAAGCTTTCTTT. It codes for CTSRFNMNTEAFF.